This entry lists 15 T cell receptor beta chains sequenced from one sample in a study of shared clonotypes between healthy human individuals. Clones were sequenced by immunoSEQ multiplex PCR, and TCRdb holds only the in-frame ones, with some missing. The profile shows about 510,000 clones, around 96% of them singletons. Sample: naive CD4+ T cells sorted from blood. Subset: CD45RA+ positively selected. These receptors all come from a woman in her twenties or thirties in good health.

In the case of this clone: This same CDR3 is encoded by further DNA sequences in the sample. The chain carries TRBV19 and TRBJ1-5; TRBD1 aligns across 9 bases. The CDR3 extends over 15 amino acids. Trimming took 3 bases from V and 2 from J; bases not matched to a gene: 2. Germline V gene data show CDR1 as LNHDA and CDR2 as SQIVND (reference sequence). CDR3 region: CASSIRQGGNQPQHF. Here the CDR3 DNA reads TGTGCCAGTAGTATCAGACAGGGGGGCAATCAGCCCCAGCATTTT. The full variable domain, its missing parts supplied by reference TRBV19 and TRBJ1-5, is DGGITQSPKYLFRKEGQNVTLSCEQNLNHDAMYWYRQDPGQGLRLIYYSQIVNDFQKGDIAEGYSVSREKKESFPLTVTSAQKNPTAFYLCASSIRQGGNQPQHFGDGTRLSIL.

The CDR3 spells CASRGTSSYEQYF. The CDR3 nucleotides are TGTGCCAGCAGGGGGACTAGTAGCTACGAGCAGTACTTC. The chain joins TRBV6-1 to TRBJ2-7, with 8 bases aligning to TRBD2. CDR1 and CDR2 from the germline V gene are MNHNS and SASEGT. This CDR3 has 13 amino acids. J lost 3 bases, V lost 6 bases, and 4 bases had no gene match.

Concerning this clone itself: The sample holds other DNA sequences that translate to the same CDR3. V usage is TRBV5-4 and J usage is TRBJ2-2; 7 bases agree with TRBD1. CDR1 and CDR2 (germline): SGHNT, YYREEE (reference sequence). This CDR3 is built from 14 residues. V was clipped by 0 bases and J by 4 bases; unmatched bases: 0. The CDR3 nucleotides read TGTGCCAGCAGCTTGGCAGGGGGCACCGGGGAGCTGTTTTTT. Its protein product is CASSLAGGTGELFF.

The gene calls are TRBV19 and TRBJ1-2; D is uncertain. The CDR3 consists of 15 residues. Trimming pared 8 bases from V and 4 bases from J, leaving 20 bases between. Looked up from germline, CDR1 is LNHDA and CDR2 is SQIVND (reference sequence). This CDR3 is CASQSRGLTSYGYTF. The CDR3 nucleotides read TGTGCCAGTCAATCCCGCGGACTGACCAGCTATGGCTACACCTTC. Combining the CDR3 with reference TRBV19 and TRBJ1-2 gives the whole variable domain DGGITQSPKYLFRKEGQNVTLSCEQNLNHDAMYWYRQDPGQGLRLIYYSQIVNDFQKGDIAEGYSVSREKKESFPLTVTSAQKNPTAFYLCASQSRGLTSYGYTFGSGTRLTVV.

This clone was recorded only once. The chain carries TRBV11-2 and TRBJ2-7, with 8 bases matching TRBD2. Germline V lookup: CDR1 SGHAT, CDR2 FQNNGV. The CDR3 extends over 17 amino acids. Trimming cost V 1 base and J 5 bases; bases outside gene matches: 13. CDR3 in amino acids: CASSLGTSGGFRNEQYF. In DNA, the CDR3 is TGTGCCAGCAGCTTAGGAACTAGCGGTGGCTTTAGGAACGAGCAGTACTTC. The full variable domain, with the rest looked up from reference TRBV11-2 and TRBJ2-7, is EAGVAQSPRYKIIEKRQSVAFWCNPISGHATLYWYQQILGQGPKLLIQFQNNGVVDDSQLPKDRFSAERLKGVDSTLKIQPAKLEDSAVYLCASSLGTSGGFRNEQYFGPGTRLTVT.

This chain links TRBV7-9 with TRBJ2-3, with D unresolved. Trimming shortened V by 2 bases and J by 3 bases, and 9 bases separated the two germline ends. CDR3 size: 14 residues. CDR1 SEHNR and CDR2 FQNEAQ come from the germline V gene (reference sequence). This CDR3 is CASSLRSRTDTQYF. CDR3 nucleotides: TGTGCCAGCAGCTTACGGTCGAGGACAGATACGCAGTATTTT.

CDR3 in amino acids: CASSPLGRGAYEQYF. As DNA, the CDR3 is TGCGCCAGCAGCCCCCTCGGGCGGGGAGCCTACGAGCAGTACTTC. The rearrangement joins TRBV4-1 to TRBJ2-7, with D possibly matching TRBD2 (6 bases). V was cut by 4 bases and J by 2 bases, with 15 bases left in between. The germline V gene encodes CDR1 MGHRA and CDR2 YSYEKL. CDR3 length: 15 amino acids.

The gene calls are TRBV19 and TRBJ2-1, with D unresolved. Trimming stripped 7 bases from V and 0 bases from J, with 16 bases between. This CDR3 region has 16 residues. Per the germline V gene, CDR1 is LNHDA and CDR2 is SQIVND (reference sequence). Here the CDR3 DNA reads TGTGCCAGTACCCCTGGGTATTCTATCTCCTACAATGAGCAGTTCTTC. Translating gives CASTPGYSISYNEQFF.

The V gene is TRBV28, the J gene TRBJ1-2; D is uncertain. The V gene lost 10 bases and the J gene lost 1 base, with 16 bases spanning the gap. The germline V gene has CDR1 MDHEN and CDR2 SYDVKM. CDR3 length: 14 amino acids. CDR3 coding DNA: TGTGCCACCCTAAAAGGTCGGTTTAACTATGGCTACACCTTC. Its protein is CATLKGRFNYGYTF.

The chain uses TRBV4-2 and TRBJ2-5; 8 bases are a match to TRBD2. CDR1 is LGHNA and CDR2 is YNFKEQ in the germline V gene. Trimming cost V 1 base and J 4 bases; bases outside gene matches: 11. CDR3 size: 17 residues. CDR3 nucleotide sequence: TGTGCCAGCAGCCAAGGAGTGGGTAGCGGGAATTTAGAGACCCAGTACTTC. It codes for CASSQGVGSGNLETQYF.

The chain links TRBV5-4 to TRBJ1-2; possibly TRBD1 for D (6 bases). This CDR3 spans 14 amino acids. Germline V gene sequence: CDR1 SGHNT, CDR2 YYREEE (reference sequence). Trimming pared 3 bases from V and 3 bases from J, leaving 12 bases between. The CDR3 sequence: CASSSSGVHYGYTF. In DNA, the CDR3 is TGTGCCAGCAGCTCCTCAGGGGTGCACTATGGCTACACCTTC.

V is TRBV28 and J is TRBJ1-1, with D perhaps TRBD1 (6 bases). Germline V gives CDR1 MDHEN, CDR2 SYDVKM. The CDR3 has 13 residues. V was pared by 6 bases and J by 6 bases, with 14 bases between. CDR3 coding DNA: TGTGCCAGCAGCCATTTGGGGGCCCCTGAAGCTTTCTTT. Protein: CASSHLGAPEAFF.

This rearrangement joins TRBV7-2 to TRBJ2-7; D is unresolved. In germline, CDR1 is SGHTA, CDR2 FQGNSA. This CDR3 comprises 15 residues. The V gene lost 1 base and the J gene lost 2 bases, with 12 bases spanning the gap. CDR3 in amino acids: CASSLGTKGPYEQYF. DNA for the CDR3: TGTGCCAGCAGCTTAGGTACAAAAGGCCCCTACGAGCAGTACTTC.

This rearrangement joins TRBV7-6 to TRBJ2-6; the D gene is possibly TRBD1 (5 bases). Trimming took off 5 bases at V and 0 bases at J, with 17 bases between the two ends. Looked up from germline, CDR1 is SGHVS and CDR2 is FNYEAQ. The CDR3 contains 18 residues. This CDR3 is CASSPWTSLSSGANVLTF. The CDR3 bases are TGTGCCAGCAGCCCCTGGACATCCCTTAGCTCTGGGGCCAACGTCCTGACTTTC.

In this sample, this clone turned up once. This sample also contains other DNA sequences that code for the same CDR3. The gene calls are TRBV5-4 and TRBJ1-2, with 7 bases identical to TRBD1. Germline CDR1 SGHNT, CDR2 YYREEE (reference sequence). The CDR3 has 14 amino acids. After removal of 5 bases from V and 0 bases from J, the junction contained 4 bases not matched to a gene. The CDR3 DNA sequence: TGTGCCAGCAGACGACAGGGAGCTAACTATGGCTACACCTTC. The encoded protein is CASRRQGANYGYTF.